This passage covers 32 T cell receptor beta chains from one sample sequenced in a study of chemoradiotherapy in HPV16-positive cancers. Libraries were prepared by immunoSEQ multiplex PCR; TCRdb keeps only in-frame clonotypes and omits some of them. The sample lists 9,500 to 15,000 clones, around three fifths occurring once. This sample was gathered from a patient who underwent chemoradiotherapy. The receptors come from a human donor with HPV-associated anogenital cancer.

This clone turned up a few times. The CDR3 loop is CASSLGRHGNIDTGELFF. The CDR3 DNA follows: TGCGCCAGCAGCTTGGGCCGACACGGAAATATTGACACCGGGGAGCTGTTTTTT. The chain links TRBV5-1 to TRBJ2-2; unclear D gene. V was clipped by 0 bases and J by 3 bases, with 18 bases between them. The CDR3 runs to 18 residues. The germline V gene has CDR1 SGHRS and CDR2 YFSETQ. The variable domain in full, with the rest retrieved from reference TRBV5-1 and TRBJ2-2, is KAGVTQTPRYLIKTRGQQVTLSCSPISGHRSVSWYQQTPGQGLQFLFEYFSETQRNKGNFPGRFSGRQFSNSRSEMNVSTLELGDSALYLCASSLGRHGNIDTGELFFGEGSRLTVL.

The chain uses TRBV19 and TRBJ1-6, with a weak D call TRBD1 (5 bases). The V gene lost 5 bases and the J gene lost 8 bases, with 13 bases spanning the gap. This CDR3 has 14 amino acids. Germline CDR1 and CDR2: LNHDA and SQIVND (reference sequence). CDR3 loop: CASSYPGEHSPLHF. The CDR3 nucleotides are TGTGCCAGTAGTTACCCGGGGGAACATTCACCCCTCCACTTT.

This chain links TRBV7-2 with TRBJ1-5; D gene ambiguous. CDR1 and CDR2 (germline): SGHTA, FQGNSA. The CDR3 totals 14 residues. Trimming cost V 5 bases and J 4 bases, with 12 bases left between them. In DNA, the CDR3 is TGTGCCAGCAGCCCTAACTTGGGTAATCAGCCCCAGCATTTT. Translation: CASSPNLGNQPQHF.

The rearrangement links TRBV5-5 to TRBJ2-3; no clear D. Per the germline V gene, CDR1 is SGHKS and CDR2 is YYEKEE (reference sequence). This CDR3 is 15 amino acids long. Trimming left V 0 bases short and J 4 bases short, with 12 bases between. The CDR3 DNA reads TGTGCCAGCAGCTTGGGGGGTTGGCGCGCAGATACGCAGTATTTT. Translation: CASSLGGWRADTQYF.

CDR3 in DNA: TGTGCCAGCAGTTTTTCAGGACTGGGGCGCCAAAACACTGAAGCTTTCTTT. Protein: CASSFSGLGRQNTEAFF. V gene TRBV28 combines with J gene TRBJ1-1, with D possibly being TRBD1 (5 bases). Germline V gene sequence: CDR1 MDHEN, CDR2 SYDVKM. Trimming left V 3 bases short and J 2 bases short, with 19 bases between. This CDR3 is 17 amino acids long.

The chain joins TRBV6-6 to TRBJ1-2; 7 positions agree with TRBD1. The J segment lost 4 bases and the V segment lost 8 bases, leaving 1 base of the junction unmatched. The CDR3 has 11 amino acids. Germline-derived CDR1 and CDR2 are MNHNY and SVGAGI (reference sequence). CDR3 bases: TGTGCCAGCCGGGACAGCTATGGCTACACCTTC. This gives the protein CASRDSYGYTF.

This chain uses TRBV4-2 with TRBJ1-6, with D possibly TRBD1 on 5 matching bases. There are 20 residues in the CDR3. Germline CDR1 LGHNA, CDR2 YNFKEQ. Trimming left V 0 bases short and J 3 bases short, with 21 bases between. The CDR3 DNA is TGTGCCAGCAGCCAAGACCTACCTCGACAGAGGCGTGACTATAATTCACCCCTCCACTTT. Residues: CASSQDLPRQRRDYNSPLHF.

V and J are TRBV28 and TRBJ2-4, with D perhaps TRBD1 (7 bases). The CDR3 loop spans 16 amino acids. V shed 5 bases and J shed 0 bases, with 14 bases lying between them. CDR1 and CDR2 from the germline V gene are MDHEN and SYDVKM. In nucleotides, the CDR3 is TGTGCCAGCAGTCCCAGGGGGGAACTAGCCAAAAACATTCAGTACTTC. Amino acids: CASSPRGELAKNIQYF.

The chain links TRBV28 to TRBJ1-1; no clear D gene. Germline assignment: CDR1 MDHEN and CDR2 SYDVKM. V dropped 8 bases and J dropped 10 bases, with 14 bases sitting between them. The CDR3 consists of 11 residues. The DNA of the CDR3 is TGTGCCAGCGGTGATCTGAGATTAGCTTTCTTT. Its translation: CASGDLRLAFF.

In this sample, this clone turned up a few times. The V gene is TRBV27, the J gene TRBJ2-2; D gene ambiguous. Germline lookup yields CDR1 MNHEY and CDR2 SMNVEV (reference sequence). Trimming shortened V by 1 base and J by 4 bases, and 4 bases separated the two germline ends. The CDR3 length is 13 residues. CDR3 in DNA: TGTGCCAGCAGTTTATGGGGCACCGGGGAGCTGTTTTTT. Residues: CASSLWGTGELFF.

The CDR3 DNA reads TGTGCCAGCAGGACGAGGACAGTTGGGGGCGAGCAGTACTTC. It translates to CASRTRTVGGEQYF. The chain links TRBV2 to TRBJ2-7; the D gene is possibly TRBD1 (6 bases). Looked up from germline, CDR1 is SNHLY and CDR2 is FYNNEI. V was trimmed by 6 bases and J by 6 bases, leaving 18 bases between them. The CDR3 has 14 amino acids. Based on the CDR3 plus reference TRBV2 and TRBJ2-7, the full variable domain is EPEVTQTPSHQVTQMGQEVILRCVPISNHLYFYWYRQILGQKVEFLVSFYNNEISEKSEIFDDQFSVERPDGSNFTLKIRSTKLEDSAMYFCASRTRTVGGEQYFGPGTRLTVT.

This clone was picked up a small number of times. The chain is built from TRBV15 and TRBJ2-7, with D maybe TRBD2 (7 bases). V was cut by 0 bases and J by 5 bases, with 14 bases left in between. This CDR3 contains 15 residues. Germline values: CDR1 LNHNV, CDR2 YYDKDF (reference sequence). In DNA form, the CDR3 reads TGTGCCACCAGCAGAGATCTCCGGGGGGCGGACGAGCAGTACTTC. This sequence encodes CATSRDLRGADEQYF.

The rearrangement joins TRBV4-1 to TRBJ2-1; 12 bases are a match to TRBD2. The V and J ends lost 3 bases and 4 bases, in that order; junction bases with no gene match: 7. The CDR3 is made up of 17 amino acids. Per the germline V gene, CDR1 is MGHRA and CDR2 is YSYEKL. In nucleotides, the CDR3 is TGCGCCAGCAGCCAGGAAGGGACTAGCGGGTTGTACAATGAGCAGTTCTTC. As protein: CASSQEGTSGLYNEQFF.

This clone showed up just once. The chain has TRBV7-2 and TRBJ1-2; 11 bases map to TRBD1. This CDR3 contains 14 residues. V shed 5 bases, J shed 6 bases, and the junction held 5 bases outside the gene matches. Germline CDR1 and CDR2: SGHTA and FQGNSA. DNA of the CDR3: TGTGCCAGCAGCAAGGACAGGGGGCGAGATGGCTACACCTTC. Translation gives CASSKDRGRDGYTF.

The J gene is TRBJ1-1, the V gene TRBV6-5; D not resolved. V was shortened by 8 bases and J by 4 bases, with 14 bases between the two germline ends. Germline V CDR1 and CDR2: MNHEY, SVGAGI. This CDR3 has 13 amino acids. CDR3 nucleotide sequence: TGTGCCAGCTGCTGGGAGGTCGGCACTGAAGCTTTCTTT. Translating gives CASCWEVGTEAFF.

This clone has a handful of counts. The chain employs TRBV7-3 and TRBJ1-5; D gene uncertain. CDR3 size: 16 residues. Trimming removed 1 base at V and 4 bases at J, with 14 bases between. Germline V CDR1 and CDR2: SGHTA, FQGTGA. The CDR3 nucleotides are TGTGCCAGCAGCTTAAGCGCACTAGTGTGGAATCAGCCCCAGCATTTT. This encodes CASSLSALVWNQPQHF. Combining the CDR3 with reference TRBV7-3 and TRBJ1-5 gives the whole variable domain GAGVSQTPSNKVTEKGKYVELRCDPISGHTALYWYRQSLGQGPEFLIYFQGTGAADDSGLPNDRFFAVRPEGSVSTLKIQRTERGDSAVYLCASSLSALVWNQPQHFGDGTRLSIL.

The rearrangement uses TRBV19 and TRBJ1-1; D gene uncertain. V gave up 10 bases and J gave up 1 base, with 13 bases separating them. The germline gives CDR1 LNHDA, CDR2 SQIVND (reference sequence). The CDR3 sequence is 13 residues long. The CDR3 region is CATAFSRNTEAFF. CDR3 DNA sequence: TGTGCCACCGCGTTTAGCCGGAACACTGAAGCTTTCTTT.

The V call is TRBV25-1, the J call TRBJ1-1; D is unresolved. CDR3 length equals 15 residues. The V gene lost 3 bases and the J gene lost 3 bases, with 14 bases spanning the gap. Germline V gene lookup returns CDR1 MGHDK and CDR2 SYGVNS. CDR3 nucleotides: TGTGCCAGCAGTGATTTTGGGGTGAGGGACACTGAAGCTTTCTTT. This translates into CASSDFGVRDTEAFF. The variable domain in full, completed from reference TRBV25-1 and TRBJ1-1, reads EADIYQTPRYLVIGTGKKITLECSQTMGHDKMYWYQQDPGMELHLIHYSYGVNSTEKGDLSSESTVSRIRTEHFPLTLESARPSHTSQYLCASSDFGVRDTEAFFGQGTRLTVV.

This clone came up once. The V gene is TRBV19, the J gene TRBJ2-1; D is undetermined. The CDR3 consists of 13 residues. From germline, CDR1 is LNHDA and CDR2 SQIVND (reference sequence). The V end was cut by 6 bases, the J end by 0 bases, with 6 bases between. The CDR3 DNA is TGTGCCAGTAGCCCAAGCTCCTACAATGAGCAGTTCTTC. As protein: CASSPSSYNEQFF.

The V gene is TRBV11-2, the J gene TRBJ1-1; D remains unclear. Per germline, CDR1 SGHAT and CDR2 FQNNGV. The CDR3 spans 14 residues. Deletions cut 4 bases from V and 4 bases from J, with 13 bases between. The CDR3 spells CASSSEPRGTEAFF. CDR3 nucleotides: TGTGCCAGCAGCTCCGAACCTCGGGGCACTGAAGCTTTCTTT. The complete variable domain, with remaining parts taken from reference TRBV11-2 and TRBJ1-1, reads EAGVAQSPRYKIIEKRQSVAFWCNPISGHATLYWYQQILGQGPKLLIQFQNNGVVDDSQLPKDRFSAERLKGVDSTLKIQPAKLEDSAVYLCASSSEPRGTEAFFGQGTRLTVV.

This clone has more than one count but fewer than ten. The V gene is TRBV10-3, the J gene TRBJ1-2, with D unresolved. The germline V gene encodes CDR1 ENHRY and CDR2 SYGVKD. The CDR3 is 12 residues long. V lost 6 bases and J lost 0, with 5 bases in between. The CDR3 sequence is CAIRRANYGYTF. CDR3 DNA: TGTGCCATCAGGAGAGCTAACTATGGCTACACCTTC.

The chain has TRBV4-2 and TRBJ2-2; D is possibly TRBD2 (6 bases). This CDR3 region has 14 residues. Germline V CDR1 and CDR2: LGHNA, YNFKEQ. V was pared by 1 base and J by 4 bases, with 7 bases between. CDR3 coding DNA: TGTGCCAGCAGCCAAGTGGAGGGCACCGGGGAGCTGTTTTTT. Translating it yields CASSQVEGTGELFF.

The rearrangement links TRBV4-1 to TRBJ2-1; TRBD2 aligns across 12 bases. Germline values: CDR1 MGHRA, CDR2 YSYEKL. The V and J ends lost 2 bases and 8 bases, in that order; junction bases with no gene match: 7. The CDR3 spans 16 residues. The CDR3 sequence is CASSQTLAGGRDEQFF. The CDR3 DNA sequence: TGCGCCAGCAGCCAAACTCTAGCGGGGGGGCGGGATGAGCAGTTCTTC.

This clone was picked up a small number of times. The chain has TRBV7-9 and TRBJ2-1; 8 bases match TRBD1. Per the germline V gene, CDR1 is SEHNR and CDR2 is FQNEAQ (reference sequence). The CDR3 runs to 15 residues. J lost 8 bases, V lost 4 bases, and 10 bases had no gene match. The CDR3 DNA is TGTGCCAGCAGCTCTCGGACAGGGAGTAGAGATGAGCAGTTCTTC. Its translation: CASSSRTGSRDEQFF.

This clone was observed a few times. This chain uses TRBV29-1 with TRBJ2-3; no firm D call. CDR1 and CDR2 (germline): SQVTM, ANQGSEA. This CDR3 comprises 13 residues. The ends were cut back, 3 bases at V and 0 bases at J, with 7 bases in the middle. DNA for the CDR3: TGCAGCGTTGAGGTTTCGAGCACAGATACGCAGTATTTT. This codes for CSVEVSSTDTQYF.

The chain links TRBV29-1 to TRBJ1-1; a weak D match, TRBD1 (6 bases). This CDR3 contains 12 residues. Per the germline V gene, CDR1 is SQVTM and CDR2 is ANQGSEA. The ends were cut back, 7 bases at V and 1 base at J, with 10 bases in the middle. The CDR3 DNA sequence: TGCAGCGCTCTACAGGGGAACACTGAAGCTTTCTTT. Translated: CSALQGNTEAFF.

This chain links TRBV7-6 with TRBJ1-1; D remains ambiguous. With 1 base removed from V and 4 bases from J, the gap between germline ends came to 7 bases. The germline CDR1 and CDR2 sequences are SGHVS and FNYEAQ. This CDR3 spans 13 amino acids. DNA of the CDR3: TGTGCCAGCAGCTTAGAGAGGAGCACTGAAGCTTTCTTT. It specifies CASSLERSTEAFF.

This clone came up once. This sequence joins TRBV9 and TRBJ2-7; TRBD1 might be the D (6 bases). V lost 3 bases to trimming and J lost 6 bases, with 19 bases between them. The germline V gene encodes CDR1 SGDLS and CDR2 YYNGEE. This CDR3 comprises 15 residues. The CDR3 coding sequence is TGTGCCAGCAGCGCCACAGGGTTTGGGGCTTCCGAGCAGTACTTC. Translating it yields CASSATGFGASEQYF.

The chain carries TRBV18 and TRBJ1-2, with D perhaps matching TRBD1 (5 bases). The CDR3 has 15 amino acids. With 3 bases removed from V and 0 bases from J, the gap between germline ends came to 11 bases. Germline assignment: CDR1 KGHSH and CDR2 LQKENI. CDR3 loop: CASSPSGSSNYGYTF. As DNA, the CDR3 is TGTGCCAGCTCACCCTCAGGGTCCTCTAACTATGGCTACACCTTC. Variable domain in full (rest from reference TRBV18 and TRBJ1-2): NAGVMQNPRHLVRRRGQEARLRCSPMKGHSHVYWYRQLPEEGLKFMVYLQKENIIDESGMPKERFSAEFPKEGPSILRIQQVVRGDSAAYFCASSPSGSSNYGYTFGSGTRLTVV.

The chain couples TRBV4-2 to TRBJ2-3, with D possibly matching TRBD2 (7 bases). Germline lookup yields CDR1 LGHNA and CDR2 YNFKEQ. V was pared by 0 bases and J by 4 bases, with 17 bases between. The CDR3 contains 17 residues. The DNA for the CDR3 is TGTGCCAGCAGCCAAGATATGATGGGGGGGGCGTCAGATACGCAGTATTTT. The encoded protein is CASSQDMMGGASDTQYF.

CDR3 coding DNA: TGTGCCAGCAGCTTAGACAGGAACACTGAAGCTTTCTTT. Amino acids: CASSLDRNTEAFF. J is TRBJ1-1 and V is TRBV14; tentatively, D is TRBD1 (5 bases). Germline V lookup: CDR1 SGHDN, CDR2 FVKESK. This CDR3 spans 13 amino acids. The V gene lost 5 bases and the J gene lost 1 base, with 8 bases spanning the gap.

This clone is a singleton in its sample. The chain uses TRBV9 and TRBJ2-7, with TRBD1 identical over 9 bases. Trimming at V came to 3 bases and at J to 4 bases, leaving 11 bases not matched to a gene. The germline gives CDR1 SGDLS, CDR2 YYNGEE. The CDR3 consists of 16 residues. DNA of the CDR3: TGTGCCAGCAGCGGACGGACAGGGGAAAATCTATACGAGCAGTACTTC. As protein: CASSGRTGENLYEQYF.